Listed below are T cell receptor beta chains from one sample, sequenced in a study of T cells in localized non-small cell lung cancer. The protocol was immunoSEQ multiplex PCR, while the TCRdb copy is restricted to in-frame clones and leaves out a portion. Of 15,000 to 20,000 clones detected, around 89% appear once; the ten largest clones hold approximately 4%. The sample here was peripheral blood, taken before any cancer treatment. The receptors here all came from a male donor aged 60 or older with stage II squamous cell lung carcinoma. The CDR3 runs from the conserved cysteine through the conserved F or W. The D gene is left open where the match is weak. Clone size appears in some rows only: once, few, many, or a class for an expanded clone.

- | TRBJ2-5 | TRBV5-6 | - | TGTGCCAGCAGCTTGTCAGGGTCAGAGACCCAGTACTTC | CASSLSGSETQYF
- | TRBJ2-2 | TRBV1 | few | TGCACCAGCAGCCAAGCCCCCTTGGTCGCGGATAACACCGGGGAGCTGTTTTTT | CTSSQAPLVADNTGELFF
- | TRBJ1-5 | TRBV9 | - | TGTGCCAGCAGCGTGGACCTCTCGGGAGCCCAGCATTTT | CASSVDLSGAQHF
TRBD2 | TRBJ2-1 | TRBV11-2 | - | TGTGCCAGCAGCTTAGGGCTAGCGGGAGGGTTTATCAATGAGCAGTTCTTC | CASSLGLAGGFINEQFF
TRBD2 | TRBJ2-1 | TRBV7-8 | - | TGTGCCAGCAGCTTAGGGACTAGCGGGAGCGTTGAGCAGTTCTTC | CASSLGTSGSVEQFF
- | TRBJ1-4 | TRBV19 | - | TGTGCCAGTAGTCCAACCCGACATCCAACTAATGAAAAACTGTTTTTT | CASSPTRHPTNEKLFF
- | TRBJ2-1 | TRBV7-6 | - | TGTGCCAGCAGCTCTCTAGTGGGTGAGCAGTTCTTC | CASSSLVGEQFF
- | TRBJ2-3 | TRBV7-3 | - | TGTGCCAGCAGCTTAGACCCTACTAGAAATACGCAGTATTTT | CASSLDPTRNTQYF
- | TRBJ2-3 | TRBV9 | few | TGTGCCAGCAGTTTCCAGGTCGCTAGCATTACAGATACGCAGTATTTT | CASSFQVASITDTQYF
- | TRBJ2-5 | TRBV28 | - | TGTGCCAGCAGTCGGCGCGCCGGGGGAGAGACCCAGTACTTC | CASSRRAGGETQYF
- | TRBJ1-2 | TRBV5-1 | - | TGCGCCAGCAGCTTGGCCATGAGGTATGGCTACACCTTC | CASSLAMRYGYTF
- | TRBJ2-5 | TRBV4-1 | - | TGCGCCAGCAGCCAAGTGACAGCGGAAGAGACCCAGTACTTC | CASSQVTAEETQYF
- | TRBJ2-4 | TRBV11-3 | - | TGTGCCAGCAGCTTAGAAGGTAGCGGAGAACGGGGGAACATTCAGTACTTC | CASSLEGSGERGNIQYF
- | TRBJ2-1 | TRBV6-6 | once | TGTGCCAGCAGTTTTACAGGCTATGAGCAGTTCTTC | CASSFTGYEQFF
- | TRBJ1-3 | TRBV30 | - | TGTGCCTGGGAACAGGGAATGGGAGCTGGAAACACCATATATTTT | CAWEQGMGAGNTIYF
TRBD1 | TRBJ1-2 | TRBV27 | few | TGTGCCAGCAGTTTATCGAGGACAGGGCGCTATGGCTACACCTTC | CASSLSRTGRYGYTF
- | TRBJ2-1 | TRBV5-4 | - | TGTGCCAGCAGCTTGGCAGATGAGCAGTTCTTC | CASSLADEQFF
TRBD1 | TRBJ1-4 | TRBV5-1 | - | TGCGCCAGCAGCTTCCGGGACAGCACAACTAATGAAAAACTGTTTTTT | CASSFRDSTTNEKLFF
- | TRBJ1-2 | TRBV5-1 | few | TGCGCCAGCAGGGCTGGGACGGGCCTCCGGTATGGCTACACCTTC | CASRAGTGLRYGYTF
TRBD2 | TRBJ2-7 | TRBV9 | once | TGTGCCAGCAGCCCTCGCGCTAGCGGGAGTAGCTACGAGCAGTACTTC | CASSPRASGSSYEQYF
- | TRBJ1-1 | TRBV30 | - | TGTGCCTGGAGTGTACCTCAGGGCGAGGCTTTCTTT | CAWSVPQGEAFF
TRBD2 | TRBJ2-3 | TRBV7-6 | - | TGTGCCAGCAGCGCCCTAGCGGGAGTAAGCACAGATACGCAGTATTTT | CASSALAGVSTDTQYF
- | TRBJ2-7 | TRBV5-6 | - | TGTGCCAGCAGCTTGATCGACAGCGAGCAGTACTTC | CASSLIDSEQYF
- | TRBJ2-7 | TRBV15 | - | TGTGCCACCAGCAGGCGGATTTTACCCTCCTACGAGCAGTACTTC | CATSRRILPSYEQYF
TRBD2 | TRBJ2-3 | TRBV5-1 | - | TGCGCCAGCAGCCGCAACCGGGGGACTAGCGGGCCCACCACAGATACGCAGTATTTT | CASSRNRGTSGPTTDTQYF
TRBD1 | TRBJ2-7 | TRBV2 | - | TGTGCCAGCAGTGGGGAAACAGGGGGGTACGAGCAGTACTTC | CASSGETGGYEQYF
- | TRBJ1-5 | TRBV19 | medium-sized | TGTGCCAGTAGTACCGTCCCCCCAGGGCCCCAGCATTTT | CASSTVPPGPQHF